This T cell receptor beta chain was recovered during a study of blood T cell repertoires in COVID-19. In the authors' workflow: Amplification of reference gene primers was used by the study to estimate nucleated cell counts. Sequencing used immunoSEQ multiplex PCR; TCRdb keeps in-frame clones, though not all of them. V, J and clone size reflect that table, while D and trimming were determined from the DNA. The sample comprises about 300,000 clones, approximately 84% of which are singletons, and around 4.6% rests with the top ten. Donors in Cohort 3 who had recovered were those with two negative PCRs, healthcare professional clearance, or resolution of their symptoms. The sequencing sample was made of PBMCs or T cells enriched from blood (not recorded which). This TCR derives from a man aged 25-40 years who had recovered from COVID-19.

The CDR3 region has the DNA TGTGCCAGCAGGGGACAGTCCACAGATACGCAGTATTTT. Amino acid sequence: CASRGQSTDTQYF. The rearrangement links TRBV27 to TRBJ2-3; 7 bases align to TRBD1. Germline V gene data show CDR1 as MNHEY and CDR2 as SMNVEV (reference sequence). CDR3 length: 13 residues. Losses at the gene ends were 6 bases for V and 2 bases for J; bases not matched to a gene: 2.